The 23 T cell receptor beta chains below come from one sample, sequenced in a study of T cell changes during pregnancy in multiple sclerosis. Produced via immunoSEQ multiplex PCR; TCRdb's table is partial and in-frame only. The sample includes just under 50,000 clones, roughly 95% seen only once; the top ten take around 0.34%. This specimen was CD4+ T cells from peripheral blood mononuclear cells, taken in the third trimester of pregnancy. The receptor source for this set is a female donor with multiple sclerosis, enrolled in a pregnancy study.

The chain joins TRBV14 to TRBJ2-7; 9 bases match TRBD2. The germline gives CDR1 SGHDN, CDR2 FVKESK. J lost 5 bases, V lost 6 bases, and 14 bases had no gene match. The CDR3 has 16 amino acids. Here the CDR3 reads CASSQKSGTSINEQYF. CDR3 DNA: TGTGCCAGCAGTCAGAAGTCCGGGACTAGCATTAACGAGCAGTACTTC.

V gene TRBV7-2 combines with J gene TRBJ2-7; 11 bases map to TRBD2. With 2 bases clipped from V and 2 bases from J, the junction kept 11 bases outside the gene matches. The CDR3 length is 18 residues. Germline V CDR1 and CDR2: SGHTA, FQGNSA. CDR3 residues: CASSLSRLAGGKAYEQYF. In nucleotides, the CDR3 is TGTGCCAGCAGCTTATCCAGGCTAGCGGGAGGCAAGGCCTACGAGCAGTACTTC.

CDR3 loop: CATSSWTGAYEQYF. CDR3 in DNA: TGTGCCACCAGCTCGTGGACAGGGGCCTACGAGCAGTACTTC. The J gene is TRBJ2-7, the V gene TRBV15; 9 bases line up with TRBD1. The CDR3 runs 14 residues. J lost 2 bases, V lost 5 bases, and 4 bases had no gene match. Germline assignment: CDR1 LNHNV and CDR2 YYDKDF (reference sequence).

This clone occurred once. The genes are TRBV18 and TRBJ2-5; tentative D call: TRBD2 (6 bases). The CDR3 consists of 14 residues. V lost 1 base and J 3 bases, leaving 9 bases between the germline ends. Germline V gene data show CDR1 as KGHSH and CDR2 as LQKENI. The CDR3 coding sequence is TGTGCCAGCTCACCACTAGCGGCGAAAGAGACCCAGTACTTC. Encoded protein: CASSPLAAKETQYF.

CDR3 DNA: TGTGCCAGCAGCATGGGACAGGGATTGGCGAAACTGTTTTTT. This gives the protein CASSMGQGLAKLFF. The V gene is TRBV7-2, the J gene TRBJ1-4, with TRBD1 matching 9 bases. The CDR3 consists of 14 residues. The ends lost 5 bases at V and 11 bases at J; junction bases unmatched: 9. Germline assignment: CDR1 SGHTA and CDR2 FQGNSA.

The gene calls are TRBV5-4 and TRBJ2-3; possibly TRBD1 for D (5 bases). Trimming shortened V by 6 bases and J by 2 bases, and 13 bases separated the two germline ends. Germline lookup yields CDR1 SGHNT and CDR2 YYREEE (reference sequence). The CDR3 runs to 14 residues. CDR3 amino acids: CASTIYRNTDTQYF. In DNA form, the CDR3 reads TGTGCCAGCACCATCTACAGGAACACAGATACGCAGTATTTT.

The chain uses TRBV18 and TRBJ1-1; TRBD1 aligns across 11 bases. This CDR3 has 14 residues. The V gene end was trimmed by 2 bases and the J gene end by 8 bases; junction bases not matched to a gene: 4. Germline V lookup: CDR1 KGHSH, CDR2 LQKENI. CDR3: CASSPTGQGGEAFF. CDR3 coding DNA: TGTGCCAGCTCACCAACGGGACAGGGGGGCGAAGCTTTCTTT.

This chain connects TRBV30 to TRBJ2-1, with unresolved D. In germline, CDR1 is GTSNPN, CDR2 SVGIG (reference sequence). V lost 3 bases and J 4 bases, leaving 4 bases between the germline ends. The CDR3 consists of 11 residues. The CDR3 DNA follows: TGTGCCTGGAGCCTATACAATGAGCAGTTCTTC. Protein product: CAWSLYNEQFF. Variable domain in full (rest from reference TRBV30 and TRBJ2-1): SQTIHQWPATLVQPVGSPLSLECTVEGTSNPNLYWYRQAAGRGLQLLFYSVGIGQISSEVPQNLSASRPQDRQFILSSKKLLLSDSGFYLCAWSLYNEQFFGPGTRLTVL.

V usage is TRBV19 and J usage is TRBJ1-1, with D tentatively TRBD1 (6 bases). The germline gives CDR1 LNHDA, CDR2 SQIVND (reference sequence). Trimming removed 7 bases from V and 1 base from J, with 13 bases in between. CDR3 size: 14 residues. CDR3 in amino acids: CASNRVVGNTEAFF. The DNA of the CDR3 is TGTGCCAGTAACAGGGTGGTAGGGAACACTGAAGCTTTCTTT.

This rearrangement joins TRBV29-1 to TRBJ2-3; D possibly corresponds to TRBD2 (5 bases). Germline CDR1 reads SQVTM; CDR2 reads ANQGSEA. The length of the CDR3 is 11 residues. The germline V and J ends were trimmed by 7 bases and 3 bases, with 8 bases remaining between them. The DNA for the CDR3 is TGCAGCGACCGGAGGACAGATACGCAGTATTTT. As protein: CSDRRTDTQYF.

The table lists this clone with a count of one. The V call is TRBV30, the J call TRBJ1-6, with TRBD1 identical over 7 bases. CDR3 size: 15 residues. V dropped 0 bases and J dropped 7; count of bases not matched to a gene: 6. CDR1 is GTSNPN, CDR2 SVGIG, per germline (reference sequence). The DNA for the CDR3 is TGTGCCTGGAGTGTATTAAGGGGGCCGAATTCACCCCTCCACTTT. The encoded protein is CAWSVLRGPNSPLHF.

The rearrangement joins TRBV6-5 to TRBJ2-7; D is perhaps TRBD1 (6 bases). The CDR3 is 14 amino acids. Germline V gene lookup returns CDR1 MNHEY and CDR2 SVGAGI. Trimming cost V 5 bases and J 2 bases, with 13 bases left between them. The CDR3 nucleotides are TGTGCCAGCAGTGGACACAGGGACCCCTACGAGCAGTACTTC. Amino acid sequence: CASSGHRDPYEQYF.

This clone is a singleton in its sample. This chain joins TRBV7-9 and TRBJ2-3; 7 positions match TRBD2. There are 15 residues in the CDR3. With V trimmed by 4 bases and J by 8 bases, 12 bases remained unmatched. Germline V gene lookup returns CDR1 SEHNR and CDR2 FQNEAQ (reference sequence). CDR3 sequence: CASSSSAGERGTQYF. The CDR3 bases are TGTGCCAGCAGCTCTAGTGCGGGAGAAAGAGGTACGCAGTATTTT.

This clone appeared once. The chain couples TRBV19 to TRBJ2-3; no reliable D call. Germline assignment: CDR1 LNHDA and CDR2 SQIVND (reference sequence). V was shortened by 2 bases and J by 1 base, with 10 bases between the two germline ends. This CDR3 has 15 amino acids. Here the CDR3 DNA reads TGTGCCAGTAGTATATGGGCTGGCGGCACAGATACGCAGTATTTT. Translation: CASSIWAGGTDTQYF. The full variable domain, completed using reference TRBV19 and TRBJ2-3, is DGGITQSPKYLFRKEGQNVTLSCEQNLNHDAMYWYRQDPGQGLRLIYYSQIVNDFQKGDIAEGYSVSREKKESFPLTVTSAQKNPTAFYLCASSIWAGGTDTQYFGPGTRLTVL.

V gene TRBV6-5 combines with J gene TRBJ2-7; tentatively, D is TRBD1 (6 bases). In germline, CDR1 is MNHEY, CDR2 SVGAGI. Between the trimmed V and J ends, which lost 6 bases and 3 bases, there was a span of 12 bases. The CDR3 covers 13 residues. Written as DNA, the CDR3 is TGTGCCAGCAGGAGGGGGAAATACTACGAGCAGTACTTC. Translating it yields CASRRGKYYEQYF.

The chain links TRBV18 to TRBJ1-5, with D possibly TRBD1 on 6 matching bases. CDR3 length: 15 amino acids. Germline V gene data show CDR1 as KGHSH and CDR2 as LQKENI. V lost 5 bases to trimming and J lost 5 bases, with 16 bases between them. The CDR3 DNA sequence: TGTGCCAGCTCAACGGTTCAGGGGATTTATCAGCCCCAGCATTTT. It yields the protein CASSTVQGIYQPQHF.

The chain carries TRBV23-1 and TRBJ2-3; maybe TRBD1 (6 bases). TRBV23-1 qualifies as an ORF whose function is uncertain. Trimming stripped 2 bases from V and 1 base from J, with 16 bases between. There are 17 residues in the CDR3. The CDR3 DNA sequence: TGCGCCAGCAGTCAACCCCCCCTGGGGGCGGGCACAGATACGCAGTATTTT. As protein: CASSQPPLGAGTDTQYF.

This chain joins TRBV19 and TRBJ2-2; D remains ambiguous. Germline CDR1 is LNHDA and CDR2 is SQIVND (reference sequence). The V end lost 5 bases, the J end lost 5 bases, and 6 bases lay between the germline ends. CDR3 length: 12 amino acids. CDR3 DNA sequence: TGTGCCAGTAGTCTTCTGACCGGGGAGCTGTTTTTT. Its translation: CASSLLTGELFF.

This chain links TRBV7-9 with TRBJ2-1; 8 positions agree with TRBD2. The CDR3 covers 16 residues. V gave up 1 base and J gave up 8 bases; unmatched junction bases: 10. Germline values: CDR1 SEHNR, CDR2 FQNEAQ (reference sequence). CDR3 region: CASSLGGGRIGDEQFF. CDR3 coding DNA: TGTGCCAGCAGCTTAGGAGGCGGGAGGATCGGTGATGAGCAGTTCTTC. Based on the CDR3 plus reference TRBV7-9 and TRBJ2-1, the full variable domain is DTGVSQNPRHKITKRGQNVTFRCDPISEHNRLYWYRQTLGQGPEFLTYFQNEAQLEKSRLLSDRFSAERPKGSFSTLEIQRTEQGDSAMYLCASSLGGGRIGDEQFFGPGTRLTVL.

The gene calls are TRBV19 and TRBJ1-4; 7 bases fit TRBD1. The CDR3 has 14 amino acids. CDR1 and CDR2 (germline): LNHDA, SQIVND (reference sequence). The ends lost 4 bases at V and 2 bases at J; junction bases unmatched: 1. The chain's CDR3 is CASSSRGTNEKLFF. The CDR3 nucleotides read TGTGCCAGTAGTAGCAGGGGGACTAATGAAAAACTGTTTTTT.

V usage is TRBV10-3 and J usage is TRBJ2-5, with 11 bases matching TRBD2. This CDR3 has 16 amino acids. Germline V gene lookup returns CDR1 ENHRY and CDR2 SYGVKD. V lost 3 bases to trimming and J lost 1 base; unmatched junction nucleotides: 4. CDR3 loop: CAISDGLAGGQETQYF. The CDR3 nucleotides read TGTGCCATCAGTGACGGGCTAGCGGGGGGCCAAGAGACCCAGTACTTC.

V gene TRBV28 combines with J gene TRBJ1-1; D is perhaps TRBD1 (5 bases). The CDR3 consists of 11 residues. V lost 5 bases to trimming and J lost 9 bases, with 10 bases between them. From germline, CDR1 is MDHEN and CDR2 SYDVKM. The CDR3 spells CASSVTEKAFF. CDR3 bases: TGTGCCAGCAGTGTGACAGAGAAAGCTTTCTTT.

The chain couples TRBV5-5 to TRBJ2-2; possible D gene TRBD1, 5 bases. V dropped 4 bases and J dropped 1 base, with 11 bases sitting between them. The CDR3 runs 15 residues. CDR1 is SGHKS and CDR2 is YYEKEE in the germline V gene (reference sequence). The CDR3 protein is CASSPVTGNTGELFF. The CDR3 bases are TGTGCCAGCAGCCCGGTCACAGGGAACACCGGGGAGCTGTTTTTT.